This TCR beta chain was captured in a study of regulatory T cells in long-lasting Graves disease. This CDR3 is 13 amino acids long. V lost 7 bases, J lost 3 bases, and 13 bases lay in between. CDR1 and CDR2 from the germline V gene are DFQATT and SNEGSKA (reference sequence). The table lists this clonotype with many counts. Arm-PCR of CDR3 regions and iRepertoire HTBI primers were used to build TCR beta libraries. TCRdb reprocessed the multiplex PCR reads with MiXCR, giving one entry per CDR3 protein. The sample includes approximately 230,000 distinct CDR3 sequences, 15% to 20% of them seen just once. Time point in this sample: newly diagnosed GD, antithyroid drugs for less than 3 months. There was RNA extracted from PBMCs, and the TCR library was made from it.

The V and J genes are TRBV20-1 and TRBJ1-5, with D unresolved. The receptor's source is a female donor with Graves disease. The sample in question was peripheral blood mononuclear cells (PBMCs), obtained at new diagnosis, from a patient treated with antithyroid drugs. The CDR3 here is CSEDRGPNQPQHF. In DNA, the CDR3 is TGCAGTGAAGACCGCGGGCCCAATCAGCCCCAGCATTTT.